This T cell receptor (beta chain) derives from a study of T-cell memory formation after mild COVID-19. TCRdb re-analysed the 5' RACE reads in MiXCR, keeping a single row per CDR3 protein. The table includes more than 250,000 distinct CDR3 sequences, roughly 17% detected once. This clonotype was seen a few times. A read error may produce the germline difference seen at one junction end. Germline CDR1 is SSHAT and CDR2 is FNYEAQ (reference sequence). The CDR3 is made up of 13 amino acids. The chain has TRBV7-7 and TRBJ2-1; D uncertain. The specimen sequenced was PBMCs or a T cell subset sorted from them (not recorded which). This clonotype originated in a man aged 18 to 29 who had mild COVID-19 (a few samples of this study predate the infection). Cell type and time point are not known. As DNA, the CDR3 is TGTGCTAGCAGCTTGACGAACTACAATGAGCAGTTCTTC. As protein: CASSLTNYNEQFF.